The sequence of this T cell receptor (beta chain) was determined in a study of shared clonotypes between healthy human individuals. V lost 2 bases and J lost 9, with 8 bases in between. Germline lookup yields CDR1 MDHEN and CDR2 SYDVKM. CDR3 size: 12 residues. The method was immunoSEQ multiplex PCR; TCRdb's version includes in-frame clones alone and lacks a portion of them. The sample carries approximately 1.4 million clones, 95% to 99% recorded once. This clone came up once. This clonotype was obtained from a man aged 25 to 40 in good health. The chain recombines TRBV28 with TRBJ2-1, with no clear D. Material: naive CD4+ T cells sorted from blood. Specified subset: CD45RA+ positively selected. CDR3 in DNA: TGTGCCAGCAGTTTACGGACGCTTGAGCAGTTCTTC. Protein: CASSLRTLEQFF.